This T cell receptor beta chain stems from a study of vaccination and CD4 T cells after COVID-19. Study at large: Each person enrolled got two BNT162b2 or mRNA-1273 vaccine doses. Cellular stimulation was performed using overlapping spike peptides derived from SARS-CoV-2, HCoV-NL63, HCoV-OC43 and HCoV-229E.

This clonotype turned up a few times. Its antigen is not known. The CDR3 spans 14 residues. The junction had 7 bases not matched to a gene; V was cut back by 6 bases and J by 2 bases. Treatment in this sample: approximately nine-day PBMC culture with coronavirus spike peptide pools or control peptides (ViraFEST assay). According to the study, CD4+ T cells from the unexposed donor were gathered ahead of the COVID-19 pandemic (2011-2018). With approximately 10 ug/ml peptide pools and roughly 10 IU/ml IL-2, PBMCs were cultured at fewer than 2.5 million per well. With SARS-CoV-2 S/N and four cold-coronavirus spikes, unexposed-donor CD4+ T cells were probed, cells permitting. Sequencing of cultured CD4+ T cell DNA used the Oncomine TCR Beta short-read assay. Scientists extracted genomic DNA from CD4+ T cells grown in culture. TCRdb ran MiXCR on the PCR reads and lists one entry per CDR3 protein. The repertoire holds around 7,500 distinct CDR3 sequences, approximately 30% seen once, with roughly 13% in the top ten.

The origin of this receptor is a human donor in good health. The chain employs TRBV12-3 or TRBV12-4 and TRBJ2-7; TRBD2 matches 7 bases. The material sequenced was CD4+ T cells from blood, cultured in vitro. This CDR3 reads CASSLGGGPYEQYF. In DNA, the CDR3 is TGTGCCAGCAGCCTTGGGGGGGGACCCTACGAGCAGTACTTC.